The 15 T cell receptor beta chains reported below all come from one sample, sequenced in a study of cytomegalovirus exposure and HLA in healthy donors. Only in-frame clones appear in the TCRdb table, and some are missing; sequencing was by immunoSEQ multiplex PCR. Seen here are about 220,000 clones, approximately 80% observed once, and the top ten hold around 15%. Sequencing was carried out using PBMCs. These receptors were obtained from a woman aged 25 to 45 in good health and CMV-seropositive.

This clone was seen only a few times. V usage is TRBV5-1 and J usage is TRBJ1-1; a possible D gene is TRBD1 (6 bases). The germline V and J ends were trimmed by 4 bases and 3 bases, with 19 bases remaining between them. CDR1 and CDR2 (germline): SGHRS, YFSETQ. The CDR3 length is 16 residues. Written as DNA, the CDR3 is TGCGCCAGCAGCCTCAGTGGTTTGGGGGCGGACACTGAAGCTTTCTTT. It is translated as CASSLSGLGADTEAFF.

This chain uses TRBV29-1 with TRBJ1-1; TRBD1 agrees at 9 bases. CDR3 length: 12 amino acids. Germline V gene data show CDR1 as SQVTM and CDR2 as ANQGSEA. V lost 8 bases to trimming and J lost 7 bases; unmatched junction nucleotides: 8. The DNA of the CDR3 is TGCAGCACAACCGGGACAGGGTTTGAAGCTTTCTTT. Translated: CSTTGTGFEAFF.

The chain is built from TRBV5-1 and TRBJ1-4, with 7 bases matching TRBD1. Germline CDR1 reads SGHRS; CDR2 reads YFSETQ. CDR3 length: 15 amino acids. V shed 0 bases and J 5 bases; nucleotides not matched to a gene: 4. The DNA of the CDR3 is TGCGCCAGCAGCTTGGGGACAGGTTGGAATGAAAAACTGTTTTTT. As protein: CASSLGTGWNEKLFF.

The chain is built from TRBV5-1 and TRBJ1-5, with D tentatively TRBD1 (6 bases). CDR3 size: 15 residues. V lost 0 bases and J lost 4, with 11 bases in between. CDR1 is SGHRS, CDR2 YFSETQ, per germline. The CDR3, as DNA: TGCGCCAGCAGCTTGGCTCCAGGGGTGAATCAGCCCCAGCATTTT. As protein: CASSLAPGVNQPQHF.

The chain is built from TRBV29-1 and TRBJ2-1; D uncertain. Deletions cut 4 bases from V and 2 bases from J, with 15 bases between. The germline V gene has CDR1 SQVTM and CDR2 ANQGSEA. The CDR3 is 15 amino acids. In nucleotides, the CDR3 is TGCAGCGTTGGAAAATTGGCGGATCCCTACAATGAGCAGTTCTTC. Encoded protein: CSVGKLADPYNEQFF.

This clone was picked up a small number of times. The chain employs TRBV6-5 and TRBJ2-7; 8 bases map to TRBD1. V was pared by 6 bases and J by 2 bases, with 0 bases of the junction left unmatched. There are 12 residues in the CDR3. Germline CDR1 MNHEY, CDR2 SVGAGI. The DNA for the CDR3 is TGTGCCAGCAGACAGGGGGCCTACGAGCAGTACTTC. It is translated as CASRQGAYEQYF.

The gene calls are TRBV27 and TRBJ2-7; 9 nucleotides agree with TRBD1. The germline CDR1 and CDR2 sequences are MNHEY and SMNVEV (reference sequence). The CDR3 is 15 amino acids. Trimming cost V 3 bases and J 3 bases; bases outside gene matches: 6. The CDR3 loop is CASSFTGQGDYEQYF. The CDR3 DNA reads as TGTGCCAGCAGTTTCACGGGACAGGGAGACTACGAGCAGTACTTC.

The V call is TRBV11-2, the J call TRBJ2-7; 7 nucleotides agree with TRBD2. This CDR3 has 17 amino acids. The J segment lost 3 bases and the V segment lost 1 base, leaving 12 bases of the junction unmatched. Germline loops: CDR1 SGHAT, CDR2 FQNNGV. CDR3 region: CASSLGYPSGLYYEQYF. The CDR3 DNA sequence: TGTGCCAGCAGCTTAGGCTACCCTAGCGGCCTTTACTACGAGCAGTACTTC.

This clone was picked up many times. The V gene is TRBV6-4, the J gene TRBJ2-6, with 9 positions matching TRBD1. V was clipped by 3 bases and J by 4 bases; unmatched bases: 4. CDR1 is MRHNA and CDR2 is SNTAGT in the germline V gene. This CDR3 spans 16 amino acids. The CDR3 region is CASSEGQGSGANVLTF. CDR3 DNA: TGTGCCAGCAGTGAGGGACAGGGAAGCGGGGCCAACGTCCTGACTTTC.

The chain is built from TRBV6-1 and TRBJ2-1; D is uncertain. The CDR3 loop spans 14 amino acids. Deletions cut 9 bases from V and 4 bases from J, with 16 bases between. Germline V gene sequence: CDR1 MNHNS, CDR2 SASEGT. CDR3 DNA sequence: TGTGCCAGTGGTAGGACGGCCCTATACAATGAGCAGTTCTTC. Residues: CASGRTALYNEQFF.

V usage is TRBV6-5 and J usage is TRBJ2-7, with 9 bases that match TRBD1. The CDR3 length is 15 residues. J was trimmed by 5 bases and V by 0 bases; bases with no gene match: 5. CDR1 is MNHEY and CDR2 is SVGAGI in the germline V gene. The CDR3: CASSYSGTGLNEQYF. Here the CDR3 DNA reads TGTGCCAGCAGTTACTCAGGGACAGGGTTAAACGAGCAGTACTTC.

V usage is TRBV27 and J usage is TRBJ2-1; TRBD2 aligns across 8 bases. The germline V gene encodes CDR1 MNHEY and CDR2 SMNVEV (reference sequence). This CDR3 has 13 amino acids. The V gene end was trimmed by 8 bases and the J gene end by 4 bases; junction bases not matched to a gene: 4. CDR3 loop: CASQSSGYNEQFF. Written as DNA, the CDR3 is TGTGCCAGCCAATCTAGCGGGTACAATGAGCAGTTCTTC.

The rearrangement uses TRBV27 and TRBJ2-7, with D possibly matching TRBD1 (7 bases). The CDR3 is made up of 13 amino acids. The germline CDR1 and CDR2 sequences are MNHEY and SMNVEV (reference sequence). Trimming cost V 11 bases and J 1 base, with 15 bases left between them. CDR3 bases: TGTGCCTCCCAGGGGGGCGAGTCCTACGAGCAGTACTTC. Its translation is CASQGGESYEQYF.

This clone was observed a single time. CDR3 region: CASSLRGSGRVNEQFF. The CDR3 coding sequence is TGTGCCAGCAGCTTAAGAGGTAGCGGGAGAGTAAATGAGCAGTTCTTC. V usage is TRBV7-3 and J usage is TRBJ2-1; 9 bases are shared with TRBD2. Germline CDR1 reads SGHTA; CDR2 reads FQGTGA. V lost 1 base, J lost 7 bases, and 8 bases stayed unmatched. There are 16 residues in the CDR3.

The chain combines TRBV5-1 with TRBJ2-1; no clear D gene. Germline V lookup: CDR1 SGHRS, CDR2 YFSETQ. There are 15 residues in the CDR3. V was shortened by 0 bases and J by 3 bases, with 10 bases between the two germline ends. The CDR3 protein is CASSLVPQSYNEQFF. CDR3 DNA: TGCGCCAGCAGCTTGGTTCCACAGAGCTACAATGAGCAGTTCTTC.